This T cell receptor (beta chain) comes out of a study of CD8+CD57+ T cells in acquired aplastic anemia. At the level of the study: Across the sorted CD4+ and CD8+ cells, DNA amounts averaged about 3.2 ug. Study-level findings and limits: Patients and controls shared nearly 30 CD8+ CDR3 sequences, which appeared highly expressed in patients and within their immunodominant clones.

A remark on this clonotype: What it recognizes is unknown.

Both TCR beta VDJ combination and CDR3 sequence profiling were carried out. Genomic DNA was the template for this profiling. TCRdb reprocessed the reads with MiXCR, giving one entry per CDR3 protein. The sample consists of roughly 240,000 distinct CDR3 sequences, roughly half of them appearing once. CD8+CD57+ cell expansion had been shown by flow cytometry in patients chosen for sequencing. Patients uniformly had severe acquired aplastic anemia. Trimming cost V 6 bases and J 4 bases, with 16 bases left between them. The CDR3 consists of 14 residues. Germline CDR1 MNHNS, CDR2 SASEGT. Sequencing was carried out using sorted CD4+, CD8+, or CD8+CD57+ T cells (not recorded which) from PBMCs. This clonotype was obtained from a human donor with aplastic anemia. The chain is built from TRBV6-1 and TRBJ2-7; TRBD1 or TRBD2 may be the D gene (5 bases each). CDR3 in DNA: TGTGCCAGCAGCCCCGCCGACAGACTATACGAGCAGTACTTC. This gives the protein CASSPADRLYEQYF.